Below are 4 T cell receptor beta chains sequenced from a single sample in a study of Graves' ophthalmopathy and Graves' hyperthyroidism. For repertoire sequencing, the TCR beta CDR3 regions were amplified from RNA transcripts. Second-round multiplex PCR came after first-round RT-PCR with HTBI primers. TCRdb used MiXCR to reprocess the multiplex PCR reads, holding one entry per CDR3 protein. The data hold about 740,000 distinct CDR3 sequences, with roughly 40% observed a single time. Source material: peripheral blood. These receptors were obtained from an adult man with Graves' ophthalmopathy.

This clonotype was detected only a few times. The genes are TRBV12-3 or TRBV12-4 and TRBJ1-2; D possibly corresponds to TRBD1 (5 bases). Trimming cost V 4 bases and J 7 bases, with 19 bases left between them. This CDR3 is 15 amino acids long. The CDR3 loop reads CASSSQQAKYGGYTF. The CDR3 region has the DNA TGTGCCAGCAGTTCCCAACAGGCGAAATACGGTGGCTACACCTTC.

In this sample, this clonotype turned up many times. The rearrangement joins TRBV15 to TRBJ1-2, with D uncertain. Germline V gives CDR1 LNHNV, CDR2 YYDKDF (reference sequence). The CDR3 extends over 14 amino acids. V shed 1 base and J shed 5 bases, with 11 bases lying between them. CDR3 sequence: CATSRVASVYGYTF. The CDR3 DNA reads as TGTGCCACCAGCAGAGTGGCGTCAGTTTATGGCTACACCTTC.

The genes are TRBV24-1 and TRBJ1-5; no definite D call. The CDR3 is 14 residues long. V shed 9 bases and J shed 1 base, with 12 bases lying between them. Looked up from germline, CDR1 is KGHDR and CDR2 is SFDVKD. This CDR3 is CATGSWGSNQPQHF. In nucleotides, the CDR3 is TGTGCCACCGGGAGCTGGGGAAGCAATCAGCCCCAGCATTTT.

This chain uses TRBV25-1 with TRBJ1-1; D gene uncertain. The CDR3 is 12 residues long. From germline, CDR1 is MGHDK and CDR2 SYGVNS. The DNA for the CDR3 is TGTGCTAGAGACCGTAGGAACACTGAAGCTTTCTTT. Amino acids: CARDRRNTEAFF.